These 2 T cell receptor beta chains were sequenced from one sample in a study of CD8 T cells in Susac syndrome. Random hexamers were used to reverse transcribe roughly 0.45 to 1 ug of RNA. TCRdb ran MiXCR on the immunoSEQ multiplex PCR reads and lists one entry per CDR3 protein. The sample includes 95,000 to 150,000 distinct CDR3 sequences, 96% seen only once; the top ten take 0.13% to 0.15%. The sample taken for sequencing was CD4+ T cells from PBMCs. Receptor source: a human donor with Susac syndrome.

The chain couples TRBV29-1 to TRBJ1-1, with TRBD1 as a possible D gene (5 bases). The CDR3 has 13 amino acids. Germline-derived CDR1 and CDR2 are SQVTM and ANQGSEA. V was shortened by 6 bases and J by 1 base, with 12 bases between the two germline ends. As DNA, the CDR3 is TGCAGCGTCGCGACAGAGGGGAACACTGAAGCTTTCTTT. This encodes CSVATEGNTEAFF.

V and J are TRBV5-5 and TRBJ2-1, with 7 bases that match TRBD2. CDR1 and CDR2 (germline): SGHKS, YYEKEE (reference sequence). V trimming: 9 bases; J trimming: 0 bases; junction bases outside the gene matches: 9. The CDR3 extends over 15 amino acids. The CDR3 DNA is TGTGCCACCGAACGAAGCGGGACCTCCTACAATGAGCAGTTCTTC. Translating gives CATERSGTSYNEQFF.